This record looks at one TCR beta chain sequence and its context. CDR1 is SGDLS and CDR2 is YYNGEE in the germline V gene. The CDR3 runs 17 residues. The V gene end was trimmed by 1 base and the J gene end by 2 bases; junction bases not matched to a gene: 2. Authors' analysis steps: Estimation of nucleated cell counts relied on the amplification of reference gene primers. Clones were sequenced by immunoSEQ multiplex PCR, and TCRdb holds only the in-frame ones, with some missing. That table gives V, J and clone size, and the DNA gave D and trimming. The top ten clones hold roughly 15% of a sample with fewer than 95,000 clones, roughly 87% of them seen once. These data belong to a study of blood T cell repertoires in COVID-19. At the level of the study: Both acute and convalescent COVID-19 samples were obtained from the United States, Italy and Spain. T cells, B-cell-depleted T cells, or PBMCs provided the cDNA or gDNA that served as material.

This chain joins TRBV9 and TRBJ2-6, with 11 bases fitting TRBD1. The specimen was peripheral blood. This TCR was recovered from a male donor with acute or convalescent COVID-19. The DNA for the CDR3 is TGTGCCAGCAGCGTAAGGACAGGGGGCACTGGGGCCAACGTCCTGACTTTC. Protein: CASSVRTGGTGANVLTF.